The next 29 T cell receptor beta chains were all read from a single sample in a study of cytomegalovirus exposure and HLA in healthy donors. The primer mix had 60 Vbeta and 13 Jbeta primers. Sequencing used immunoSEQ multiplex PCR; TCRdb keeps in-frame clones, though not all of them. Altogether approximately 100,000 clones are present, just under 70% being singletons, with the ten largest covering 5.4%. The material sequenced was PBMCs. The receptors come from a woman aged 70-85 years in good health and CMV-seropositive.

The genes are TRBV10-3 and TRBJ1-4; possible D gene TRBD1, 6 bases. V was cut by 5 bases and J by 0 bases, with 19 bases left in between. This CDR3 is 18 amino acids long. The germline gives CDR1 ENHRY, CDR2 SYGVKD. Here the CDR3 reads CAISRNSPGGTTNEKLFF. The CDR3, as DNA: TGTGCCATCAGTAGAAACAGCCCTGGGGGCACAACTAATGAAAAACTGTTTTTT.

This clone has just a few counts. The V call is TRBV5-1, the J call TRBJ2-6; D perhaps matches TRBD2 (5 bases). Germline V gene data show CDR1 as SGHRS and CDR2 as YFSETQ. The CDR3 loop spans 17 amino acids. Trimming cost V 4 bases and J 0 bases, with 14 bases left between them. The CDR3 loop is CASSRWLGSSGANVLTF. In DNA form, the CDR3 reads TGCGCCAGCAGCAGATGGCTGGGGAGCTCTGGGGCCAACGTCCTGACTTTC.

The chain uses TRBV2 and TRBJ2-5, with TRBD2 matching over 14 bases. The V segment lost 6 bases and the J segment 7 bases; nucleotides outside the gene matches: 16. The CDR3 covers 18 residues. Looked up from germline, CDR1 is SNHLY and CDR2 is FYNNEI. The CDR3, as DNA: TGTGCCAGCAGGACTAGCGGGGGGGTTGACGGGCTTCGGGGGACCCAGTACTTC. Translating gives CASRTSGGVDGLRGTQYF.

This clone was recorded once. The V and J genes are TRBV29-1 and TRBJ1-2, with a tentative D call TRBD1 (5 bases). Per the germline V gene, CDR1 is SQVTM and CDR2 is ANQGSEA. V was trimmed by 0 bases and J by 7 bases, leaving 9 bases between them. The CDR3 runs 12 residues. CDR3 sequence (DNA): TGCAGCGTTGAAGAAACGGGGGTTGGCTACACCTTC. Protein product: CSVEETGVGYTF.

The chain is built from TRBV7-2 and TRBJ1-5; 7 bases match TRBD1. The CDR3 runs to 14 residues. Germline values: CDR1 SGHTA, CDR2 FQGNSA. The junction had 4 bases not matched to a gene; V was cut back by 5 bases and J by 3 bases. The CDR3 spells CASSRDSLNQPQHF. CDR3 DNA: TGTGCCAGCAGCCGGGACAGCCTCAATCAGCCCCAGCATTTT.

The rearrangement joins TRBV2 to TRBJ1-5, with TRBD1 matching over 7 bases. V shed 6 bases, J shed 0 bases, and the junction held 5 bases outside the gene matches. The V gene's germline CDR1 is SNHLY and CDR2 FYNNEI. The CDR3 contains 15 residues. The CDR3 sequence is CASSAGTVSNQPQHF. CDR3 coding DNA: TGTGCCAGCAGCGCCGGGACAGTTAGCAATCAGCCCCAGCATTTT.

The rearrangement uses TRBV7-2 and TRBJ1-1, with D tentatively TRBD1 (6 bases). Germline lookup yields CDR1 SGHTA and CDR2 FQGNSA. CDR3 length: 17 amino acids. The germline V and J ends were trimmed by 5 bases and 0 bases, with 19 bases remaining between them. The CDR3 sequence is CASSPNRVDGLNTEAFF. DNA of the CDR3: TGTGCCAGCAGCCCGAACAGGGTCGACGGTCTGAACACTGAAGCTTTCTTT.

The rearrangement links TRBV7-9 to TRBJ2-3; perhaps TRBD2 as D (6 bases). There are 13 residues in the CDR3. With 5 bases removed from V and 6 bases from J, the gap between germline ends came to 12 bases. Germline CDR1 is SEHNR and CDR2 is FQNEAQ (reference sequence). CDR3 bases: TGTGCCAGCAGCGGAGGGACGTCTGATACGCAGTATTTT. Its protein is CASSGGTSDTQYF.

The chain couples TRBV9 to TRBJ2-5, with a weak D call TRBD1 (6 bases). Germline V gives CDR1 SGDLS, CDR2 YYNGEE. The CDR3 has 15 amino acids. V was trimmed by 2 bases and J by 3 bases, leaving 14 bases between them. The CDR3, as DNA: TGTGCCAGCAGCGTGGGGGCTGGGTGGGAAGAGACCCAGTACTTC. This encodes CASSVGAGWEETQYF.

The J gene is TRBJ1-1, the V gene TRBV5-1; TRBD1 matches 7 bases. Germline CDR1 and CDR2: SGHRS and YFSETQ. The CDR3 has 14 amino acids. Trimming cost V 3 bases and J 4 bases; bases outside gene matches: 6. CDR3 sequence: CASSSPGQTTEAFF. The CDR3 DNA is TGCGCCAGCAGCTCACCGGGACAGACCACTGAAGCTTTCTTT.

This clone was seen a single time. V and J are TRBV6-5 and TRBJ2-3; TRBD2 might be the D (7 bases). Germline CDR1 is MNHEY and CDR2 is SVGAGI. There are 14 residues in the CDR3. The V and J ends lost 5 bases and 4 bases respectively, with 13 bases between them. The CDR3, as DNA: TGTGCCAGCAGTACCTCCGGGGGGCCAGATACGCAGTATTTT. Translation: CASSTSGGPDTQYF.

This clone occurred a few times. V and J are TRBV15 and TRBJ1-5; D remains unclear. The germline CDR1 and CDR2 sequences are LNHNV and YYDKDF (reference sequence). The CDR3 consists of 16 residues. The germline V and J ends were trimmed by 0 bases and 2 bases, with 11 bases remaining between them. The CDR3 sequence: CATSRDGVAGNQPQHF. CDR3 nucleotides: TGTGCCACCAGCAGAGACGGGGTGGCGGGCAATCAGCCCCAGCATTTT.

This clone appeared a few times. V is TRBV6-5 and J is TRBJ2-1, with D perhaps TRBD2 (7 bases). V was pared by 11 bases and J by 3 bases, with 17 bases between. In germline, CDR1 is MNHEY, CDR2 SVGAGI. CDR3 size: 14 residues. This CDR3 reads CARSTGGNYNEQFF. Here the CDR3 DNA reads TGTGCCCGATCCACGGGGGGCAACTACAATGAGCAGTTCTTC.

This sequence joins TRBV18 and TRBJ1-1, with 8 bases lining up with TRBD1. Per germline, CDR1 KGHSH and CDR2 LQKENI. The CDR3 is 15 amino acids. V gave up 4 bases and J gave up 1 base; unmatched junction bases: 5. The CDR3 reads CASSLRQGANTEAFF. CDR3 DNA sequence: TGTGCCAGCTCACTTCGTCAGGGGGCGAACACTGAAGCTTTCTTT.

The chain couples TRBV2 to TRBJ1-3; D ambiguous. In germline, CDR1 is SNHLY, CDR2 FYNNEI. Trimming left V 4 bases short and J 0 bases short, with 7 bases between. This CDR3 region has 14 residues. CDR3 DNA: TGTGCCAGCAGTGTCTTCCTCTCTGGAAACACCATATATTTT. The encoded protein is CASSVFLSGNTIYF.

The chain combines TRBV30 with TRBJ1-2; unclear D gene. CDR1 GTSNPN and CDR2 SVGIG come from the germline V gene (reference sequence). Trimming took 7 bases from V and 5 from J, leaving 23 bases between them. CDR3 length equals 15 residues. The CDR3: CASSGIQDTFYGYTF. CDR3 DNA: TGTGCCTCGTCCGGGATCCAAGACACCTTTTATGGCTACACCTTC.

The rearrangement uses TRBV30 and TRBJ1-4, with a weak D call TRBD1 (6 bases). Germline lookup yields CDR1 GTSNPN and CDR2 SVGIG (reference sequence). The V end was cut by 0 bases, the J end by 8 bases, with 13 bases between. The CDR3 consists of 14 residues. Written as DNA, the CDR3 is TGTGCCTGGAGTGTACAGGGCTTAAAGGAAAAACTGTTTTTT. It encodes CAWSVQGLKEKLFF. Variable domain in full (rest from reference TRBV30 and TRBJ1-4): SQTIHQWPATLVQPVGSPLSLECTVEGTSNPNLYWYRQAAGRGLQLLFYSVGIGQISSEVPQNLSASRPQDRQFILSSKKLLLSDSGFYLCAWSVQGLKEKLFFGSGTQLSVL.

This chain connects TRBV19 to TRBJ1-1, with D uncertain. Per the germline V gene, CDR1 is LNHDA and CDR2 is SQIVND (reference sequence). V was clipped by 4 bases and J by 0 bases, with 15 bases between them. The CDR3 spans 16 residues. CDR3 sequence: CASSTGRGWVNTEAFF. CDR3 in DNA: TGTGCCAGTAGTACAGGTAGAGGGTGGGTGAACACTGAAGCTTTCTTT.

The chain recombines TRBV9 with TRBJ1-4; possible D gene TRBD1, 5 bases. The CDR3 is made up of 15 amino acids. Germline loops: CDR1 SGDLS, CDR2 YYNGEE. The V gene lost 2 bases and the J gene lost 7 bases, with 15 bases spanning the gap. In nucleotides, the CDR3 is TGTGCCAGCAGCGTGGCCGACAGCCCAGGTGAAAAACTGTTTTTT. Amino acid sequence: CASSVADSPGEKLFF.

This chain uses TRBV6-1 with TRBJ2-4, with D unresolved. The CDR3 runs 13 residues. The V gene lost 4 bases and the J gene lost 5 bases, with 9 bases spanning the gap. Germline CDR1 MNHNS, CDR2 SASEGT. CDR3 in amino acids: CASSGGLENIQYF. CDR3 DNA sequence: TGTGCCAGCAGTGGTGGTCTAGAAAACATTCAGTACTTC.

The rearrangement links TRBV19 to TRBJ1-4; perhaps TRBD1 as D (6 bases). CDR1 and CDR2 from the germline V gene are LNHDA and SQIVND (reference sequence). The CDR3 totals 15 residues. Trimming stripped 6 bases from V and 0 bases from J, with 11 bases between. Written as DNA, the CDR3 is TGTGCCAGTAGGGGGACAATTACAACTAATGAAAAACTGTTTTTT. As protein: CASRGTITTNEKLFF. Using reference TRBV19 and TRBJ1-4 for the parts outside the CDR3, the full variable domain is DGGITQSPKYLFRKEGQNVTLSCEQNLNHDAMYWYRQDPGQGLRLIYYSQIVNDFQKGDIAEGYSVSREKKESFPLTVTSAQKNPTAFYLCASRGTITTNEKLFFGSGTQLSVL.

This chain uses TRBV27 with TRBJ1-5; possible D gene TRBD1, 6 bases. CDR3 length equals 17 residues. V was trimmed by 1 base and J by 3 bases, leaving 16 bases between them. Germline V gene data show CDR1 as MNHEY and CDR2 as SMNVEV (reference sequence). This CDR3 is CASSLWQGRGVNQPQHF. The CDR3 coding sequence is TGTGCCAGCAGTTTATGGCAGGGGCGGGGGGTCAATCAGCCCCAGCATTTT.

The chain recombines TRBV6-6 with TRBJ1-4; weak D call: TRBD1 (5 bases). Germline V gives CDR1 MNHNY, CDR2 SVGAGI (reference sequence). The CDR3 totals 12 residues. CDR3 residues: CVVWGVGEKLFF. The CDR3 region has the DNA TGTGTCGTCTGGGGGGTTGGTGAAAAACTGTTTTTT.

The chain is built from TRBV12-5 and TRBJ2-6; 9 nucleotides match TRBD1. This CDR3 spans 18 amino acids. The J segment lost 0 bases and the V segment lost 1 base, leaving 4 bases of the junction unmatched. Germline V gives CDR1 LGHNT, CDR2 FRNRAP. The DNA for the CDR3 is TGTGCTAGTGGTTTGGGGAGACAGGGGGGCTCTGGGGCCAACGTCCTGACTTTC. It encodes CASGLGRQGGSGANVLTF.

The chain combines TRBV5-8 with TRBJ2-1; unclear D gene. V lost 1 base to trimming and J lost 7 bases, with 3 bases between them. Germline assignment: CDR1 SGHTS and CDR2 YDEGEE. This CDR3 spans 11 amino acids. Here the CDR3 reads CASSLLNEQFF. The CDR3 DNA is TGTGCCAGCAGCTTGTTAAATGAGCAGTTCTTC.

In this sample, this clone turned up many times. The CDR3 DNA follows: TGCGCCAGCAGCCAAGGGCCTATTACCAGGGGTGGCAATCAGCCCCAGCATTTT. This sequence encodes CASSQGPITRGGNQPQHF. This sequence joins TRBV4-1 and TRBJ1-5; possibly TRBD1 for D (6 bases). There are 18 residues in the CDR3. CDR1 and CDR2 (germline): MGHRA, YSYEKL. Trimming pared 1 base from V and 2 bases from J, leaving 18 bases between.

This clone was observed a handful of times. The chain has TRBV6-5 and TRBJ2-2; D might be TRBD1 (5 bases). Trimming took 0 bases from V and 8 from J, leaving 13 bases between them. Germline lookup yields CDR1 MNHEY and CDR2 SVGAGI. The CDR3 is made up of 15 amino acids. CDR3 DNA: TGTGCCAGCAGTTACTCGTGGGGCCGTCGTGGGGAGCTGTTTTTT. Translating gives CASSYSWGRRGELFF.

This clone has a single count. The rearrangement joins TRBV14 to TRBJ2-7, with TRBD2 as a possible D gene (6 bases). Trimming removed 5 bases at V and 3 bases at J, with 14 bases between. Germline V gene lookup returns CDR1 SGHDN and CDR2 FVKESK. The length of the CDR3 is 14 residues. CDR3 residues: CASSSDYRSYEQYF. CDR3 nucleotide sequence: TGTGCCAGCAGCTCGGACTACAGGAGCTACGAGCAGTACTTC.

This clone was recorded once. CDR3 DNA: TGCGCCAGCAGCTTGGGTCGGACAGGGGATTATGAGCAGTTCTTC. It specifies CASSLGRTGDYEQFF. The rearrangement joins TRBV5-1 to TRBJ2-1; 9 bases agree with TRBD1. Germline CDR1 SGHRS, CDR2 YFSETQ. V lost 0 bases and J lost 8; bases outside the gene matches: 6. The CDR3 loop spans 15 amino acids.